The source of this T cell receptor beta chain is a study of response to subunit inactivated influenza vaccine. Whole-study results and caveats: Only a handful of new T cells, the authors suggested, are recruited with each seasonal influenza vaccination.

Note on this clonotype: The antigen is undetermined.

CDR1 is MGHRA and CDR2 is YSYEKL in the germline V gene. The CDR3 length is 16 residues. Germline trimming cut 6 bases from V and 2 bases from J; bases unmatched to any gene: 9. Each CDR3 protein is one row after TCRdb ran MiXCR on the RT-PCR reads. The sample holds hundreds of thousands of distinct CDR3 sequences, 11% seen once. The receptor comes from a man aged 45-60 years who received an inactivated influenza vaccine. The gene calls are TRBV4-1 and TRBJ2-3; 9 bases match TRBD1. The sequencing here drew on PBMCs from blood, taken about 6 weeks after vaccination. CDR3 DNA sequence: TGCGCCAGCAGAAGGGGGACAGGGAGCTCCACAGATACGCAGTATTTT. Protein sequence: CASRRGTGSSTDTQYF.